Below, 15 T cell receptor beta chains from the same sample are listed, as sequenced in a study of cytomegalovirus exposure and HLA in healthy donors (dated by TCRdb to about 2017). The method behind the library was the immunoSEQ multiplex PCR assay. For the multiplex PCR, a mixture combining 60 forward primers for TCR Vbeta segments and 13 reverse primers for TCR Jbeta segments was used. TCRdb mirrors the immuneACCESS table, restricted to in-frame sequences. Some clones are absent from its copies; in checked studies, under half trace to an unresolved V gene, and the reason for the others is unknown. The sample contains 130,000 to 150,000 clones, over 75% of them found a single time. The ten largest account for 8.8% of the sample. The sequencing input was PBMCs. The receptors were sampled from a woman aged 50 to 60 in good health and CMV-seropositive.

This clone was recorded only once. The V call is TRBV7-2, the J call TRBJ2-5; D call uncertain. Trimming took 6 bases from V and 5 from J, leaving 10 bases between them. CDR3 length: 12 amino acids. CDR1 SGHTA and CDR2 FQGNSA come from the germline V gene. The CDR3, as DNA: TGTGCCAGCAGGTCCCCCGGGGAGACCCAGTACTTC. Its protein is CASRSPGETQYF.

V gene TRBV28 combines with J gene TRBJ1-6; TRBD1 aligns across 7 bases. V lost 5 bases to trimming and J lost 7 bases; unmatched junction nucleotides: 8. The CDR3 is 15 amino acids. Germline CDR1 and CDR2: MDHEN and SYDVKM. CDR3 in DNA: TGTGCCAGCAGTACAAAGACAGGGTACAATTCACCCCTCCACTTT. It encodes CASSTKTGYNSPLHF.

The CDR3 sequence: CAWSTSQVGLNTEAFF. The CDR3 region has the DNA TGTGCCTGGAGTACATCCCAGGTCGGATTGAACACTGAAGCTTTCTTT. The chain has TRBV30 and TRBJ1-1; unclear D gene. This CDR3 spans 16 amino acids. Per germline, CDR1 GTSNPN and CDR2 SVGIG (reference sequence). V was pared by 2 bases and J by 0 bases, with 16 bases between.

This rearrangement joins TRBV11-2 to TRBJ2-7, with 12 bases lining up with TRBD1. Germline assignment: CDR1 SGHAT and CDR2 FQNNGV. The CDR3 sequence is 16 residues long. Trimming at V came to 4 bases and at J to 4 bases, leaving 8 bases not matched to a gene. CDR3 loop: CASSSPAGQGAYEQYF. The CDR3 DNA sequence: TGTGCCAGCAGCTCCCCCGCGGGACAGGGGGCGTACGAGCAGTACTTC.

The rearrangement joins TRBV5-6 to TRBJ1-4; D uncertain. Germline assignment: CDR1 SGHDT and CDR2 YYEEEE. The germline V and J ends were trimmed by 2 bases and 8 bases, with 16 bases remaining between them. This CDR3 spans 15 amino acids. The CDR3 DNA reads as TGTGCCAGCAGCTTATTCGGAGCAGACGAAGAAAAACTGTTTTTT. Protein: CASSLFGADEEKLFF. Full variable domain (remainder filled in from reference TRBV5-6 and TRBJ1-4): DAGVTQSPTHLIKTRGQQVTLRCSPKSGHDTVSWYQQALGQGPQFIFQYYEEEERQRGNFPDRFSGHQFPNYSSELNVNALLLGDSALYLCASSLFGADEEKLFFGSGTQLSVL.

The CDR3 here is CASSQVAGGAYNEQFF. The CDR3 bases are TGTGCCAGCAGCCAAGTAGCGGGGGGCGCCTACAATGAGCAGTTCTTC. The chain couples TRBV4-2 to TRBJ2-1; 10 bases line up with TRBD2. Per germline, CDR1 LGHNA and CDR2 YNFKEQ. The CDR3 extends over 16 amino acids. Losses at the gene ends were 1 base for V and 2 bases for J; bases not matched to a gene: 2.

The chain couples TRBV19 to TRBJ2-2, with TRBD1 matching 9 bases. In germline, CDR1 is LNHDA, CDR2 SQIVND (reference sequence). This CDR3 comprises 13 residues. CDR3 nucleotide sequence: TGTGCGAAAGGACAGGGGCGAACCGGGGAGCTGTTTTTT. This translates into CAKGQGRTGELFF.

The CDR3 protein is CASSKPGHKEQPQHF. CDR3 DNA sequence: TGTGCCAGCAGCAAACCTGGACATAAGGAACAGCCCCAGCATTTT. The V gene is TRBV5-5, the J gene TRBJ1-5; tentatively, D is TRBD1 (5 bases). The V gene's germline CDR1 is SGHKS and CDR2 YYEKEE (reference sequence). CDR3 length equals 15 residues. V lost 4 bases to trimming and J lost 7 bases, with 18 bases between them.

The chain recombines TRBV19 with TRBJ1-5; D may be TRBD1 (6 bases). V was cut by 5 bases and J by 3 bases, with 17 bases left in between. The CDR3 is 16 residues long. Germline-derived CDR1 and CDR2 are LNHDA and SQIVND (reference sequence). CDR3 amino acids: CASSWGTDSPNQPQHF. For the CDR3, the DNA is TGTGCCAGTAGTTGGGGGACGGACAGCCCCAATCAGCCCCAGCATTTT.

The genes are TRBV6-1 and TRBJ2-2, with TRBD2 matching 8 bases. Germline trimming cut 3 bases from V and 3 bases from J; bases unmatched to any gene: 9. Per germline, CDR1 MNHNS and CDR2 SASEGT. The CDR3 is made up of 17 amino acids. CDR3 sequence (DNA): TGTGCCAGCAGTGACCCCTTACGGGGGGGCGACACCGGGGAGCTGTTTTTT. Translation: CASSDPLRGGDTGELFF.

The chain couples TRBV27 to TRBJ2-2; TRBD1 matches at 9 bases. Germline V gives CDR1 MNHEY, CDR2 SMNVEV (reference sequence). The trim removed 2 bases at V and 3 bases at J, leaving 10 bases unmatched. The CDR3 runs to 18 residues. CDR3 region: CASSLPPGQGSDTGELFF. The CDR3 region has the DNA TGTGCCAGCAGTTTACCTCCGGGACAGGGTTCAGACACCGGGGAGCTGTTTTTT.

The chain is built from TRBV28 and TRBJ2-5, with 8 bases fitting TRBD1. The V gene's germline CDR1 is MDHEN and CDR2 SYDVKM. Trimming at V came to 6 bases and at J to 5 bases, leaving 8 bases not matched to a gene. The CDR3 is 14 residues long. CDR3 DNA sequence: TGTGCCAGCAGACCAGACAGGGGAGCGGAGACCCAGTACTTC. It codes for CASRPDRGAETQYF.

The chain couples TRBV12-5 to TRBJ1-5; tentative D call: TRBD1 (5 bases). The V end lost 0 bases, the J end lost 2 bases, and 14 bases lay between the germline ends. The CDR3 has 17 residues. Germline V gene sequence: CDR1 LGHNT, CDR2 FRNRAP. The DNA of the CDR3 is TGTGCTAGTGGTTTGGTACACAGGATCTATGGCAATCAGCCCCAGCATTTT. It is translated as CASGLVHRIYGNQPQHF.

This chain uses TRBV27 with TRBJ2-7; no reliable D call. Germline CDR1 is MNHEY and CDR2 is SMNVEV (reference sequence). The CDR3 sequence is 12 residues long. V was cut by 10 bases and J by 3 bases, with 13 bases left in between. The CDR3 here is CAIFDSLYEQYF. Here the CDR3 DNA reads TGTGCCATCTTTGACTCTCTCTACGAGCAGTACTTC.

The chain combines TRBV27 with TRBJ1-4; 7 bases are shared with TRBD1. Germline CDR1 reads MNHEY; CDR2 reads SMNVEV (reference sequence). This CDR3 region has 17 residues. Germline trimming cut 1 base from V and 3 bases from J; bases unmatched to any gene: 8. In nucleotides, the CDR3 is TGTGCCAGCAGTTTATTAGGTGTAGGGGGCCCTAATGAAAAACTGTTTTTT. This sequence encodes CASSLLGVGGPNEKLFF.